This TCR beta chain was found in a study of T-cell memory formation after mild COVID-19. At the level of the study: TCR clusters showed largely donor specificity.

Concerning this clonotype: The antigen is undetermined.

The study's findings and limits: The CD4+ clones that contracted clustered mainly within CM and EM, and the CD8+ clones concentrated in EMRA. Contracting clones from day 15 to 85 showed balanced CD4/CD8; later expanders favored CD4+. Confirmation of SARS-CoV-2 specificity was lacking for second-wave clones peaking day 37.

The V segment lost 7 bases and the J segment 4 bases; nucleotides outside the gene matches: 10. CDR3 length: 15 amino acids. Germline-derived CDR1 and CDR2 are LNHDA and SQIVND (reference sequence). Using its own MiXCR run on the 5' RACE reads, TCRdb lists one record per CDR3 protein. The sample consists of more than 250,000 distinct CDR3 sequences, about 16% of them appearing once. The receptor was derived from a man aged 18 to 35 who had mild COVID-19 (a few samples of this study predate the infection). Cell type and time point are not known. This chain joins TRBV19 and TRBJ2-1, with 7 bases aligning to TRBD2. The sequencing input was PBMCs or a T cell subset sorted from them (not recorded which). The CDR3 spells CASTADQGGYNEQFF. The CDR3 nucleotides are TGTGCCAGTACGGCAGACCAGGGAGGGTACAATGAGCAGTTCTTC.